This entry lists 16 T cell receptor beta chains sequenced from one sample in a study of cytomegalovirus exposure and HLA in healthy donors. Sequencing used immunoSEQ multiplex PCR; TCRdb keeps in-frame clones, though not all of them. This table holds a few hundred thousand clones, about nine tenths found once. Sequenced sample: PBMCs. The source is a young woman in good health and CMV-seronegative.

This chain links TRBV9 with TRBJ2-3; 12 nucleotides line up with TRBD2. Germline CDR1 reads SGDLS; CDR2 reads YYNGEE. Germline trimming cut 3 bases from V and 3 bases from J; bases unmatched to any gene: 5. CDR3 length: 16 amino acids. CDR3 sequence: CASSGPSGGATDTQYF. The CDR3 nucleotides are TGTGCCAGCAGCGGGCCTAGCGGGGGGGCGACAGATACGCAGTATTTT.

The chain has TRBV28 and TRBJ1-1; TRBD1 might be the D (6 bases). The CDR3 totals 14 residues. Trimming cost V 8 bases and J 4 bases, with 17 bases left between them. Germline V lookup: CDR1 MDHEN, CDR2 SYDVKM. The CDR3 bases are TGTGCCAGCGCACCAGGGGTAGTATTCACTGAAGCTTTCTTT. This translates into CASAPGVVFTEAFF.

This clone has a handful of counts. The CDR3 region is CASSQAGSSYEQYF. The CDR3 bases are TGTGCCAGCAGCCAAGCGGGCTCGTCCTACGAGCAGTACTTC. The J gene is TRBJ2-7, the V gene TRBV13; perhaps TRBD2 as D (6 bases). Trimming pared 5 bases from V and 1 base from J, leaving 12 bases between. Germline V CDR1 and CDR2: PRHDT, FYEKMQ (reference sequence). The CDR3 is made up of 14 amino acids.

The chain uses TRBV28 and TRBJ2-1; 11 bases fit TRBD1. The V gene's germline CDR1 is MDHEN and CDR2 SYDVKM. The CDR3 is made up of 16 amino acids. Trimming removed 6 bases from V and 2 bases from J; junction bases left unmatched: 6. CDR3 nucleotides: TGTGCCAGCAGGCGACCGGGACAGGGGGCCTACAATGAGCAGTTCTTC. Its translation: CASRRPGQGAYNEQFF.

In its sample, this clone was seen a few times. The chain recombines TRBV5-4 with TRBJ2-7; 12 nucleotides agree with TRBD1. The CDR3 runs to 13 residues. Looked up from germline, CDR1 is SGHNT and CDR2 is YYREEE (reference sequence). This CDR3 reads CATGTGGWNEQYF. As DNA, the CDR3 is TGTGCGACAGGGACAGGGGGCTGGAACGAGCAGTACTTC. Full variable domain (missing parts from reference TRBV5-4 and TRBJ2-7): ETGVTQSPTHLIKTRGQQVTLRCSSQSGHNTVSWYQQALGQGPQFIFQYYREEENGRGNFPPRFSGLQFPNYSSELNVNALELDDSALYLCATGTGGWNEQYFGPGTRLTVT.

The rearrangement links TRBV9 to TRBJ1-1, with D possibly being TRBD1 (5 bases). The length of the CDR3 is 14 residues. Germline assignment: CDR1 SGDLS and CDR2 YYNGEE. V dropped 3 bases and J dropped 1 base, with 10 bases sitting between them. The CDR3 loop is CASSAGGGNTEAFF. The CDR3, as DNA: TGTGCCAGCAGCGCTGGGGGGGGGAACACTGAAGCTTTCTTT.

The chain joins TRBV6-5 to TRBJ2-7; maybe TRBD1 (6 bases). Germline V CDR1 and CDR2: MNHEY, SVGAGI. The CDR3 sequence is 15 residues long. The V end was cut by 4 bases, the J end by 3 bases, with 16 bases between. The CDR3 coding sequence is TGTGCCAGCAGTTCTACGAGGGACATCTTCTACGAGCAGTACTTC. This encodes CASSSTRDIFYEQYF.

The chain recombines TRBV7-8 with TRBJ2-5, with D possibly matching TRBD2 (5 bases). Germline V gene data show CDR1 as SGHVS and CDR2 as FQNEAQ. V shed 2 bases and J shed 1 base, with 11 bases lying between them. The CDR3 is 15 amino acids. CDR3 nucleotide sequence: TGTGCCAGCAGCTTACAGGAGGTAATCCAAGAGACCCAGTACTTC. This codes for CASSLQEVIQETQYF.

The V gene is TRBV15, the J gene TRBJ2-1, with 8 positions matching TRBD2. The V gene end was trimmed by 4 bases and the J gene end by 4 bases; junction bases not matched to a gene: 15. Germline V CDR1 and CDR2: LNHNV, YYDKDF (reference sequence). CDR3 length equals 18 residues. CDR3 in amino acids: CATSKKSGLAGIYNEQFF. The DNA of the CDR3 is TGTGCCACCAGCAAAAAGTCAGGACTAGCAGGGATTTACAATGAGCAGTTCTTC.

The V and J genes are TRBV6-1 and TRBJ1-1; D not certain. The germline gives CDR1 MNHNS, CDR2 SASEGT. V was pared by 0 bases and J by 3 bases, with 5 bases between. CDR3 size: 13 residues. The chain's CDR3 is CASSEALDTEAFF. The CDR3 bases are TGTGCCAGCAGTGAAGCATTAGACACTGAAGCTTTCTTT.

This clone was detected once. V is TRBV28 and J is TRBJ1-6; 8 bases align to TRBD1. The CDR3 loop spans 15 amino acids. Germline CDR1 is MDHEN and CDR2 is SYDVKM. V shed 6 bases and J 9 bases; nucleotides not matched to a gene: 10. DNA of the CDR3: TGTGCCAGCAGCGCGACGGACAGGGTTCGTTCACCCCTCCACTTT. Its protein is CASSATDRVRSPLHF.

V and J are TRBV4-1 and TRBJ2-2; D is undetermined. Deletions cut 2 bases from V and 3 bases from J, with 7 bases between. In germline, CDR1 is MGHRA, CDR2 YSYEKL. The CDR3 has 14 amino acids. CDR3 amino acids: CASSQLQDTGELFF. The CDR3 DNA reads as TGCGCCAGCAGCCAACTGCAGGACACCGGGGAGCTGTTTTTT.

V gene TRBV28 combines with J gene TRBJ1-3; TRBD1 matches at 7 bases. The ends lost 6 bases at V and 0 bases at J; junction bases unmatched: 8. This CDR3 comprises 16 residues. CDR1 MDHEN and CDR2 SYDVKM come from the germline V gene. This chain's CDR3 is CASSPGTALSGNTIYF. For the CDR3, the DNA is TGTGCCAGCAGCCCCGGGACAGCCCTCTCTGGAAACACCATATATTTT.

The chain combines TRBV14 with TRBJ2-7; 8 nucleotides align to TRBD1. The germline V gene has CDR1 SGHDN and CDR2 FVKESK. CDR3 length equals 14 residues. V trimming: 3 bases; J trimming: 0 bases; junction bases outside the gene matches: 1. The CDR3 region has the DNA TGTGCCAGCAGCCACGGGACAGGCTCCTACGAGCAGTACTTC. Amino acids: CASSHGTGSYEQYF.

The V call is TRBV2, the J call TRBJ2-1, with D unclear. Per the germline V gene, CDR1 is SNHLY and CDR2 is FYNNEI. V lost 7 bases and J lost 3, with 10 bases in between. The CDR3 is 13 amino acids. The CDR3 here is CASMWADYNEQFF. CDR3 sequence (DNA): TGTGCCAGCATGTGGGCAGACTACAATGAGCAGTTCTTC.

The chain combines TRBV28 with TRBJ1-6, with D tentatively TRBD1 (5 bases). CDR1 and CDR2 (germline): MDHEN, SYDVKM. The CDR3 has 15 residues. V dropped 1 base and J dropped 9 bases, with 13 bases sitting between them. CDR3 in amino acids: CASSLSGGVGSPLHF. CDR3 nucleotides: TGTGCCAGCAGTTTATCGGGAGGGGTGGGTTCACCCCTCCACTTT.